This T cell receptor beta chain emerged from a study of Ad26.COV2.S vaccination and SARS-CoV-2 variants. This CDR3 has 13 residues. The germline gives CDR1 LGHNT, CDR2 FRNRAP. Trimming cost V 1 base and J 4 bases, with 7 bases left between them. Regarding treatment: roughly 18 received Ad26.COV2.S at low or high dose, single or two shots; several received placebo; per-sample allocation not given. Sample collection was performed on day 63 after the first vaccine or placebo injection. The assay was immunoSEQ multiplex PCR, and TCRdb's table has in-frame clones only and misses some. The sample has roughly 320,000 clones; around four fifths are singletons.

This chain links TRBV12-5 with TRBJ1-1; D not resolved. Sequencing was performed on peripheral blood, taken in a trial of Ad26.COV2.S vaccine versus placebo. The sequence was collected from a person between 18 and 60 years old who received the Ad26.COV2.S COVID-19 vaccine or a placebo. CDR3 in DNA: TGTGCTAGTGGTTTGGAGGAGGGCACTGAAGCTTTCTTT. Protein: CASGLEEGTEAFF.